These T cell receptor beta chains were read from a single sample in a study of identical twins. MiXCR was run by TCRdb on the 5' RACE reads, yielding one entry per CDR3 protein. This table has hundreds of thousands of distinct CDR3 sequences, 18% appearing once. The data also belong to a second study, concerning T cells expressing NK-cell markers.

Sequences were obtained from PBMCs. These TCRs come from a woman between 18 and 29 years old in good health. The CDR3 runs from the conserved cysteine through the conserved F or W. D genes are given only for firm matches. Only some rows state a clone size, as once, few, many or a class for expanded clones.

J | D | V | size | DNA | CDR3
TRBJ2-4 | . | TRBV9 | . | TGTGCCAGCAGCGTAGGAGGGACCCGAGAGGGCATTCAGTACTTC | CASSVGGTREGIQYF
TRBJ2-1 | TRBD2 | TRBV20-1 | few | TGCAGTGCTGGGACTAGCGGGAGGGCCTTTGAGCAGTTCTTC | CSAGTSGRAFEQFF
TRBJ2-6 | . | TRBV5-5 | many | TGTGCCAGCAGCTTATGGGTAGCTGGGGCCAACGTCCTGACTTTC | CASSLWVAGANVLTF
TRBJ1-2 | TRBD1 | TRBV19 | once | TGTGCCAGTAGTAGCAGAAGGGGGCCTGGCTACACCTTC | CASSSRRGPGYTF
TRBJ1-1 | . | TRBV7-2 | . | TGTGCCAGCAGCTTAGCGATGGGGGTCGCTGAAGCTTTCTTT | CASSLAMGVAEAFF
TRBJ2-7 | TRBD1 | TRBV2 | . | TGTGCCAGCAGTGCCGGGAACAGGGGCTACGAGCAGTACTTC | CASSAGNRGYEQYF
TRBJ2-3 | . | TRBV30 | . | TGTGCCTGGGGACCCACCACAGATACGCAGTATTTT | CAWGPTTDTQYF
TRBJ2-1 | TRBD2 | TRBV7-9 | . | TGTGCCAGCAGCGCGACTAGCCTTGGCCGGAATGAGCAGTTCTTC | CASSATSLGRNEQFF
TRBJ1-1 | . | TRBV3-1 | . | TGTGCCAGCAGCCTATCGGGGAGGGGGTGGGACACTGAAGCTTTCTTT | CASSLSGRGWDTEAFF
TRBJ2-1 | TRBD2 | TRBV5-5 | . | TGTGCCAGCAGCCTGGGGAGGCGGGGGGACAATGAGCAGTTCTTC | CASSLGRRGDNEQFF
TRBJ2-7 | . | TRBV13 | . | TGTGCCAGCAGCGAACCCGGGGCAGGTGACTACGAGCAGTACTTC | CASSEPGAGDYEQYF
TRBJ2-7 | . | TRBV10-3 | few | TGTGCCATCAACTCCCACGAGTTAGGGGGAACCGACGAGCAGTACTTC | CAINSHELGGTDEQYF
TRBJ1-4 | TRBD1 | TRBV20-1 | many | TGCAGTGCTTCGGGACAGATTAATGAAAAACTGTTTTTT | CSASGQINEKLFF
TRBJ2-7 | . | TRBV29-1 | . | TGCAGCGTTGTTTTTTCCGGGCAGCTGGACGAGCAGTACTTC | CSVVFSGQLDEQYF
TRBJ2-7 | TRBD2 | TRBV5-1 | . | TGCGCCAGCAGCTTGCAGCGGGAGAAGAACGAGCAGTACTTC | CASSLQREKNEQYF
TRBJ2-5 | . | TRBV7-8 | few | TGTGCCAGCAGCCGACGGGAGATCCAAGAGACCCAGTACTTC | CASSRREIQETQYF
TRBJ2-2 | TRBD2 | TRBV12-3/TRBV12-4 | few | TGTGCCAGCAGCATACTAGCGGGGGATACCGGGGAGCTGTTTTTT | CASSILAGDTGELFF
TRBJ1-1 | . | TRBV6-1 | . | TGTGCCAGCGGCAGGGTGGGCTGGGCGAACACTGAAGCTTTCTTT | CASGRVGWANTEAFF
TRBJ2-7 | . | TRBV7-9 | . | TGTGCCAGCAGCTTCCCAGGGACTGAGCAGTACTTC | CASSFPGTEQYF
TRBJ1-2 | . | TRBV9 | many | TGTGCCAGCAGCGTAGGAGGGGGGAACTATGGCTACACCTTC | CASSVGGGNYGYTF
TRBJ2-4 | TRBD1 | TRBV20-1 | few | TGCAGTGCCACGACAGGGGTTGATGGCATTCAGTACTTC | CSATTGVDGIQYF
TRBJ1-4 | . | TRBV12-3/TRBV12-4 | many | TGTGCCAGCAGCCCAACGGGGACCGGCGGAAAACTGTTTTTT | CASSPTGTGGKLFF
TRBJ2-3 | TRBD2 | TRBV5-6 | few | TGTGCCAGCAGCCCGACACTAGCGGGAGTCGCAGATACGCAGTATTTT | CASSPTLAGVADTQYF
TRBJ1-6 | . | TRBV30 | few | TGTGCCTGGAGTGTTGGATCACCCCTCCACTTT | CAWSVGSPLHF
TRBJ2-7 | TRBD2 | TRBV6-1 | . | TGTGCCAGCAGGGGGCTAGCGGGGAGCTCCTACGAGCAGTACTTC | CASRGLAGSSYEQYF
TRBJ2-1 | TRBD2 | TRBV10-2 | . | TGCGCCAGCAGAGCACTAGCGGGGGGGATTTCTAGCTCCTACAATGAGCAGTTCTTC | CASRALAGGISSSYNEQFF
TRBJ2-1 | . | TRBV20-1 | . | TGCAGTGCTAGGCGATCGGTGGATGAGCAGTTCTTC | CSARRSVDEQFF
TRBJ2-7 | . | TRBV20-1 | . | TGCAGTGCTAGTTTGTGGGGATTAGGCCACGAGCAGTACTTC | CSASLWGLGHEQYF
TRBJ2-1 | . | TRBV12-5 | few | TGTGCTAGTGGTTTGGCCCAGGGTGGCTATGAGCAGTTCTTC | CASGLAQGGYEQFF
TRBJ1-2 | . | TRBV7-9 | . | TGTGCCAGCAGCTTGGGGGTGATCAATGGCTACACCTTC | CASSLGVINGYTF
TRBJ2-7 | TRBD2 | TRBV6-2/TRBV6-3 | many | TGTGCCAGCAGTTACTCTAGCGGGAGTTACGAGCAGTACTTC | CASSYSSGSYEQYF
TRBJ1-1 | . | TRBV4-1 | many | TGCGCCAGCAGCCAATCCCACCGGGCCACTGAAGCTTTCTTT | CASSQSHRATEAFF
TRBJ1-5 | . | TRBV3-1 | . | TGTGCCAGCAGCCAGATGAGGGAACAGCCCCAGCATTTT | CASSQMREQPQHF
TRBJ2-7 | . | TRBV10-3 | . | TGTGCCATCCGGTCGATGGGGGAGCAGTACTTC | CAIRSMGEQYF
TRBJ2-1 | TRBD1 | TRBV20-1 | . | TGCAGTGCTGTTGCCTTGGTCGGGGACAGGGTAGAGAATGAGCAGTTCTTC | CSAVALVGDRVENEQFF
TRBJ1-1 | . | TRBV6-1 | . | TGTGCCAGCAGCGGGGGTTGGACAGAGAACACTGAAGCTTTCTTT | CASSGGWTENTEAFF
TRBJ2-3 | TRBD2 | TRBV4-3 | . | TGCGCCAGCAGCCACCCTAGCGGGAGCACAGATACGCAGTATTTT | CASSHPSGSTDTQYF
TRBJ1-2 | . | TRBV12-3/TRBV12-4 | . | TGTGCCACCAGAGAGGGTGGCTACACCTTC | CATREGGYTF
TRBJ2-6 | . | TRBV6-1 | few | TGTGCCAGCAGTGTTAAGGGGGAGAGCTCTGGGGCCAACGTCCTGACTTTC | CASSVKGESSGANVLTF
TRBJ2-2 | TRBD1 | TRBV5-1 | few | TGCGCCAGCAGCGCGACAGGGGCTTCCGGGGAGCTGTTTTTT | CASSATGASGELFF
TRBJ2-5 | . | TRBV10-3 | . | TGTGCCATCAGACAGGGTCGGGAGACCCATTACTTC | CAIRQGRETHYF
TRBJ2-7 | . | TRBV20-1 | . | TGCAGTGCTGCCGGGACCCAGCGGCAGTACTTC | CSAAGTQRQYF
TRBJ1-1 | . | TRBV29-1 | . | TGCAGCGTTCGGAATTGGGGTCAAAACACTGAAGCTTTCTTT | CSVRNWGQNTEAFF
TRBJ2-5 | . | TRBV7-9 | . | TGTGCCAGCAGCGACTTAGGTGCGGAGACCCAGTACTTC | CASSDLGAETQYF
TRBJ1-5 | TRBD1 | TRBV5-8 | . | TGTGCCAGCAGCTTTACCGGGACAGTCAATCAGCCCCAGCATTTT | CASSFTGTVNQPQHF
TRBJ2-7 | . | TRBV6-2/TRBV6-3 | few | TGTGCCAGCAGTTTTAAGAGGGGCGAGCAGTACTTC | CASSFKRGEQYF
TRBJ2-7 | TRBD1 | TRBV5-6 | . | TGTGCCAGCAGCGTGTCCGGGACAGGGGCCTACGAGCAGTACTTC | CASSVSGTGAYEQYF
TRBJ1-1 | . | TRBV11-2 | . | TGTGCCAGCAGCGTACAGATTATGAACACTGAAGCTTTCTTT | CASSVQIMNTEAFF
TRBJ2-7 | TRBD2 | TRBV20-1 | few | TGCAGTGCTAGAGGGCGGTCTAGCGGGGTCCGGGGGGAGCAGTACTTC | CSARGRSSGVRGEQYF
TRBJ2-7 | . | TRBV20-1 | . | TGCAGTGCTAGGGGGATATCGACCTACGAGCAGTACTTC | CSARGISTYEQYF
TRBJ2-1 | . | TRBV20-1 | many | TGCAGTGCGGAACCCATCGGGCTCCCGGGGGTGCAGTTCTTC | CSAEPIGLPGVQFF
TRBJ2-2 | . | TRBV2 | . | TGTGCCAGCAGTGAAGGGGTCGGGGAGCTGTTTTTT | CASSEGVGELFF
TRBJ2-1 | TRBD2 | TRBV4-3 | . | TGCGCCAGCAGCCAAGACCGCGGACTAGCGGGAGGACCCGAGCAGTTCTTC | CASSQDRGLAGGPEQFF